This entry is about one TCR beta chain. These data originate in a study of read filtering for tumor transcriptome and immune sequencing. The overall study: The cohort had over 16 men and roughly 13 women aged roughly 45 to 90, mean about 72 years. TCR-mapped reads were about 4 to 11 million with IR-seq versus about 80 to 1273 with RNA-seq. By R-ISS, stages I, II and III held about 8, 15 and 7 patients. After DNase treatment, RNA was made into whole-transcriptome libraries.

This library used roughly 430 ng RNA and molecular barcoded adaptors spanning alpha/delta and beta/gamma chains. TCRdb called the reads again in MiXCR, with one record for every CDR3 protein. The sample carries about 24,000 distinct CDR3 sequences, approximately 23% recorded once. Deletions cut 5 bases from V and 4 bases from J, with 19 bases between. The CDR3 totals 16 residues. The TCR was taken from a donor aged 40 or over with multiple myeloma. Sequencing was performed on a population of CD138-negative cells sorted from bone marrow. The chain uses TRBV12-3 or TRBV12-4 and TRBJ2-3; weak D call: TRBD1 (6 bases). CDR3 coding DNA: TGTGCCAGCAGTCGAACCTACAGGGTGGTCGCAGATACGCAGTATTTT. It codes for CASSRTYRVVADTQYF.